These T cell receptor beta chains were read from a single sample in a study of beta chain features in type 1 diabetes. Measured with immunoSEQ multiplex PCR; TCRdb has only the in-frame clones, and not every one. The table shows roughly 240,000 clones, with roughly 15% occurring only once. The specimen was naive CD4+ T cells from blood. The receptors stem from a woman between 40 and 50 years old in good health. The CDR3 runs from the conserved cysteine through the conserved F or W. Each record gives: D gene, V gene, J gene, CDR3 length, clone size, CDR3 protein, CDR3 DNA. The D gene is left open where the match is weak. A clone size is listed for some rows: how often the clone was seen (once, few, many), or a class if it is expanded.

-	TRBV4-2	TRBJ1-5	16	few	CASSQVSRQGLQPQHF	TGTGCCAGCAGCCAAGTATCAAGGCAGGGGCTGCAGCCCCAGCATTTT
-	TRBV5-8	TRBJ2-5	14	few	CASSLAVRQETQYF	TGTGCCAGCAGCTTGGCGGTGCGACAAGAGACCCAGTACTTC
TRBD1	TRBV18	TRBJ2-7	16	few	CASSIFGQGAGYEQYF	TGTGCCAGCTCAATTTTTGGACAGGGGGCTGGCTACGAGCAGTACTTC
-	TRBV11-2	TRBJ1-1	14	-	CASSLQGPGTEAFF	TGTGCCAGCAGCTTACAAGGCCCGGGCACTGAAGCTTTCTTT
TRBD1	TRBV5-1	TRBJ1-2	15	-	CASRRDRGPVYGYTF	TGCGCCAGCAGACGCGACAGGGGGCCGGTCTATGGCTACACCTTC
-	TRBV9	TRBJ2-7	14	few	CASSVVGVDDEQYF	TGTGCCAGCAGCGTAGTAGGGGTGGACGACGAGCAGTACTTC
TRBD2	TRBV19	TRBJ2-7	14	-	CASSMELADYEQYF	TGTGCCAGTAGTATGGAACTAGCGGACTACGAGCAGTACTTC
TRBD1	TRBV4-3	TRBJ1-1	13	few	CASSRPGTGTAFF	TGCGCCAGCAGCCGACCTGGGACAGGGACAGCTTTCTTT
-	TRBV5-1	TRBJ1-1	17	-	CASSLTLRVRGNTEAFF	TGCGCCAGCAGCTTGACTTTGCGAGTCAGGGGGAACACTGAAGCTTTCTTT
TRBD2	TRBV19	TRBJ2-3	16	few	CASSIRLLAGADTQYF	TGTGCCAGTAGTATACGACTCCTAGCGGGCGCGGATACGCAGTATTTT
TRBD2	TRBV5-4	TRBJ2-2	16	few	CASSSTSGGWAGELFF	TGTGCCAGCAGCTCGACTAGCGGGGGATGGGCCGGGGAGCTGTTTTTT
-	TRBV4-1	TRBJ2-1	16	few	CASSQGRERQLDEQFF	TGCGCCAGCAGCCAAGGGAGAGAACGGCAGTTGGATGAGCAGTTCTTC
-	TRBV15	TRBJ2-1	15	few	CATSRVRQSYNEQFF	TGTGCCACCAGCAGAGTGAGACAGAGCTACAATGAGCAGTTCTTC
TRBD1	TRBV7-9	TRBJ2-7	13	few	CASSTGQGDEQYF	TGTGCCAGCAGCACGGGACAGGGCGACGAGCAGTACTTC
-	TRBV7-9	TRBJ2-5	13	-	CASSRQVRETQYF	TGTGCCAGCAGCCGACAGGTTCGGGAGACCCAGTACTTC
TRBD2	TRBV6-5	TRBJ2-1	15	once	CASSYTSGGPNEQFF	TGTGCCAGCAGCTATACTAGCGGGGGACCCAATGAGCAGTTCTTC
TRBD1	TRBV6-4	TRBJ2-2	14	few	CASRRQGNTGELFF	TGTGCCAGCAGGAGACAGGGGAACACCGGGGAGCTGTTTTTT
-	TRBV14	TRBJ2-7	14	-	CASSPMGGTYEQYF	TGTGCCAGCAGCCCCATGGGGGGGACATACGAGCAGTACTTC
TRBD1	TRBV7-9	TRBJ1-1	16	-	CASSLGQGGTEGEAFF	TGTGCCAGCAGCTTGGGACAGGGGGGAACCGAAGGAGAAGCTTTCTTT
TRBD2	TRBV18	TRBJ2-5	20	-	CASSPLAGGLLNPDQETQYF	TGTGCCAGCTCCCCCCTAGCGGGGGGCCTACTAAACCCAGACCAAGAGACCCAGTACTTC
TRBD1	TRBV5-1	TRBJ2-1	14	-	CASSPGQGINEQFF	TGCGCCAGCAGCCCAGGACAGGGTATAAATGAGCAGTTCTTC
TRBD1	TRBV5-1	TRBJ2-7	15	-	CASSLGTGGTYEQYF	TGCGCCAGCAGCTTGGGGACAGGTGGGACCTACGAGCAGTACTTC
TRBD2	TRBV14	TRBJ2-1	14	few	CASNPGLAYNEQFF	TGTGCCAGCAACCCGGGACTAGCGTACAATGAGCAGTTCTTC
-	TRBV11-2	TRBJ1-1	16	-	CASSSGQPSQGTEAFF	TGTGCCAGCAGTTCCGGACAACCATCTCAAGGCACTGAAGCTTTCTTT
-	TRBV19	TRBJ2-1	14	-	CASSITSSYNEQFF	TGTGCCAGTAGTATTACTAGCTCCTACAATGAGCAGTTCTTC
TRBD2	TRBV2	TRBJ2-7	15	-	CASSIGTSGGYEQYF	TGTGCCAGCAGCATCGGGACTAGCGGGGGGTACGAGCAGTACTTC
TRBD2	TRBV4-1	TRBJ2-1	18	few	CASRQLPTGLPRVNEQFF	TGCGCCAGCCGCCAGCTTCCCACGGGACTACCTCGAGTCAATGAGCAGTTCTTC
TRBD1	TRBV7-9	TRBJ1-1	16	-	CASSLGTGRGNTEAFF	TGTGCCAGCAGCTTGGGGACAGGGCGGGGGAACACTGAAGCTTTCTTT
-	TRBV19	TRBJ1-1	13	-	CASSRAGNIWAFF	TGTGCCAGTAGTAGGGCAGGGAATATTTGGGCTTTCTTT
-	TRBV28	TRBJ1-2	15	once	CASSTAVGVWYGYTF	TGTGCCAGCAGTACAGCGGTTGGTGTTTGGTATGGCTACACCTTC
-	TRBV7-2	TRBJ1-1	14	few	CASSLKLGNTEAFF	TGTGCCAGCAGCTTAAAGCTTGGGAACACTGAAGCTTTCTTT
-	TRBV9	TRBJ2-2	12	few	CASSINTGELFF	TGTGCCAGCAGCATAAACACCGGGGAGCTGTTTTTT
TRBD1	TRBV10-3	TRBJ1-1	15	few	CAIRDDRAVNTEAFF	TGTGCCATTAGGGACGACAGGGCGGTCAACACTGAAGCTTTCTTT
-	TRBV28	TRBJ1-2	13	few	CASNPGGGYGYTF	TGTGCCAGCAACCCCGGGGGAGGCTATGGCTACACCTTC
TRBD1	TRBV9	TRBJ1-2	16	-	CASSVGQGLSEGGYTF	TGTGCCAGCAGCGTAGGACAGGGCCTGAGTGAGGGTGGCTACACCTTC
-	TRBV7-2	TRBJ1-2	13	-	CASSLRGGGGYTF	TGTGCCAGCAGCTTGAGGGGAGGAGGTGGCTACACCTTC
-	TRBV7-2	TRBJ2-7	14	-	CASSFIQESYEQYF	TGTGCCAGCAGCTTTATCCAGGAATCCTACGAGCAGTACTTC
-	TRBV29-1	TRBJ1-1	13	-	CSVSGGLNTEAFF	TGCAGCGTCAGCGGGGGACTGAACACTGAAGCTTTCTTT
TRBD1	TRBV4-3	TRBJ2-1	17	-	CASSQGRTGDPYNEQFF	TGCGCCAGCAGCCAAGGCAGGACAGGCGATCCTTACAATGAGCAGTTCTTC
-	TRBV7-9	TRBJ2-7	14	few	CASSLERTSHEQYF	TGTGCCAGCAGCTTAGAACGCACGAGCCACGAGCAGTACTTC
TRBD1	TRBV7-2	TRBJ2-7	15	-	CASSLAGDRIYEQYF	TGTGCCAGCAGCTTAGCGGGGGACAGAATCTACGAGCAGTACTTC
TRBD2	TRBV2	TRBJ2-7	15	-	CASRMSGGLIYEQYF	TGTGCCAGCAGGATGAGCGGGGGGCTGATCTACGAGCAGTACTTC
-	TRBV18	TRBJ2-2	13	-	CASSPPPVRELFF	TGTGCCAGCTCACCACCCCCAGTGAGGGAGCTGTTTTTT
-	TRBV7-9	TRBJ2-7	14	-	CASSRGPTAYEQYF	TGTGCCAGCAGCCGCGGGCCCACCGCCTACGAGCAGTACTTC
TRBD1	TRBV25-1	TRBJ1-1	14	-	CASKDTGVNTEAFF	TGTGCCAGCAAAGATACAGGGGTGAACACTGAAGCTTTCTTT
TRBD1	TRBV5-4	TRBJ1-3	16	few	CASSRGQWDSGNTIYF	TGTGCCAGCAGCAGGGGACAGTGGGACTCTGGAAACACCATATATTTT
TRBD1	TRBV2	TRBJ1-2	14	-	CASSARQGANRYTF	TGTGCCAGCAGTGCCCGACAGGGGGCGAATCGCTACACCTTC